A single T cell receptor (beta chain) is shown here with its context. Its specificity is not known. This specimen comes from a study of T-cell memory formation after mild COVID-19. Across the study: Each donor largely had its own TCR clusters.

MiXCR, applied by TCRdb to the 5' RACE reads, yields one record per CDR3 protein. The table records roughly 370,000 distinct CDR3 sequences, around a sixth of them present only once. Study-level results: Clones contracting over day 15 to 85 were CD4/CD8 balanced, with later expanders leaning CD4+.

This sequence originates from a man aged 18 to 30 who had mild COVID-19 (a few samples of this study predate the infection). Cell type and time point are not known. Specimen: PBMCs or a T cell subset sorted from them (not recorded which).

CDR3 bases: TGTGCCAGCAGCTTTATGTGGGATACGCAGTATTTT. As protein: CASSFMWDTQYF. V and J are TRBV7-2 and TRBJ2-3; D not certain. Germline values: CDR1 SGHTA, CDR2 FQGNSA. Trimming took off 3 bases at V and 6 bases at J, with 7 bases between the two ends. CDR3 length: 12 residues.